This T cell receptor beta chain was observed in a study of a mutant IDH1 vaccine in newly diagnosed glioma. This clone was detected only once. Its cognate antigen is unknown. Described time point: week 47, end of study. A single vaccine dose contained 300 ug of mutant IDH1 20-mer peptide, and topical imiquimod was used with it. Libraries were prepared by immunoSEQ multiplex PCR; TCRdb keeps only in-frame clonotypes and omits some of them. Among about 34,000 clones listed, 87% were seen once. This specimen consisted of PBMCs, obtained from a glioma patient whose treatment included an IDH1 peptide vaccine. The sequence came from a woman aged 30 to 39 with glioma.

The CDR3 DNA reads TGTGCCAGCAGTGGGACAGGGGCTAACTATGGCTACACCTTC. The encoded protein is CASSGTGANYGYTF. The chain joins TRBV6-1 to TRBJ1-2, with 9 nucleotides matching TRBD1. Germline V lookup: CDR1 MNHNS, CDR2 SASEGT. The CDR3 extends over 14 amino acids. With 4 bases clipped from V and 0 bases from J, the junction kept 0 bases outside the gene matches.